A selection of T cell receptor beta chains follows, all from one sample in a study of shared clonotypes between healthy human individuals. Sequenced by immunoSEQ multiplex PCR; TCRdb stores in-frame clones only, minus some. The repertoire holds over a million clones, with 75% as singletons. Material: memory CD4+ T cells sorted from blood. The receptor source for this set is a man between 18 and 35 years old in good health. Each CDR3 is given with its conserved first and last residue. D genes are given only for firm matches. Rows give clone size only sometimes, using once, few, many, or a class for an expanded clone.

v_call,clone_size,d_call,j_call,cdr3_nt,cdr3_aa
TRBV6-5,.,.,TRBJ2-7,TGTGCCAGCAGTTACTCGGAGGGACGCATCGACGAGCAGTACTTC,CASSYSEGRIDEQYF
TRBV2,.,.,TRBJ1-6,TGTGCCAGCAGTGATTTAGGGGCTAATAATTCACCCCTCCACTTT,CASSDLGANNSPLHF
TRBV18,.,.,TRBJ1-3,TGTGCCAGCAGCCCCTTGCCAAGCTCTGGAAACACCATATATTTT,CASSPLPSSGNTIYF
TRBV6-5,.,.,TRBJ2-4,TGTGCCAGCAGTACAGTCCGGGCCACTGAAAACATTCAGTACTTC,CASSTVRATENIQYF
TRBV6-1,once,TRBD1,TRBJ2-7,TGTGCCAGCAGGGCAGGGGGCGAGTACGAGCAGTACTTC,CASRAGGEYEQYF
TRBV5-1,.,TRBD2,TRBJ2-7,TGCGCCAGCAGCTTGGCGTCCCGGGAGGGCGAGCAGTACTTC,CASSLASREGEQYF
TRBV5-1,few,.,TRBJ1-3,TGCGCCAGCAGCTACGAAGGCTCTGGAAACACCATATATTTT,CASSYEGSGNTIYF
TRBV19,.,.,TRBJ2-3,TGTGCCAGTAGTAAGGAGGGTAGCACAGATACGCAGTATTTT,CASSKEGSTDTQYF
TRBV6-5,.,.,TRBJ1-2,TGTGCCACCAACACGGGCAGGGAATTAGGCTACACCTTC,CATNTGRELGYTF
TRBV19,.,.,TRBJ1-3,TGTGCCAGTAACCAGGACAGCTCTGGAAACACCATATATTTT,CASNQDSSGNTIYF
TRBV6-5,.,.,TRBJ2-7,TGTGCCAGCAGGGAGACTAGTCTCCTTCACGAGCAGTACTTC,CASRETSLLHEQYF
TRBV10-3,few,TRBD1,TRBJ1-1,TGTGCCATCAGGGGACAGGCTGAGCTCACTGAAGCTTTCTTT,CAIRGQAELTEAFF
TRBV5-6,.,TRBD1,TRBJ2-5,TGTGCCAGCAGCTTGACAGGGGAGCAAGAGACCCAGTACTTC,CASSLTGEQETQYF
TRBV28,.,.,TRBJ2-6,TGTGCCAGCATCCCTTCGGCGGGGAGCTCTGGGGCCAACGTCCTGACTTTC,CASIPSAGSSGANVLTF
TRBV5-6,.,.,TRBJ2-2,TGTGCCAGCAGCTTAGGGGGGCTGGACACCGGGGAGCTGTTTTTT,CASSLGGLDTGELFF
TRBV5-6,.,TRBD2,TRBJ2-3,TGTGCCAGCAGCAATTGGGGGGGATCCACAGATACGCAGTATTTT,CASSNWGGSTDTQYF
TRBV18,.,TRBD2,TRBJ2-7,TGTGCCAGCTCACCTAGCGGGGGTGCGGGCTACGAGCAGTACTTC,CASSPSGGAGYEQYF
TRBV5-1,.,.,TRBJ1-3,TGCGCCAGCAGCTTGACTCTCGGAGGGTCTGGAAACACCATATATTTT,CASSLTLGGSGNTIYF
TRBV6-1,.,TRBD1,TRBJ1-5,TGTGCCAGCAGTGAAAATAGGGACAGACATCAGCCCCAGCATTTT,CASSENRDRHQPQHF
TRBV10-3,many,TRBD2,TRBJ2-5,TGTGCCATCAGTGACGCTAGCGGGCCCCAAGAGACCCAGTACTTC,CAISDASGPQETQYF
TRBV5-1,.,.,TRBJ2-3,TGCGCCAGCAGCTTGCAGGGCAGGGGGGTTTCAGATACGCAGTATTTT,CASSLQGRGVSDTQYF
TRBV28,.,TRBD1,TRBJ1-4,TGTGCCAGCAGCCCAGCGGACAGGGGGAGTGAAAAACTGTTTTTT,CASSPADRGSEKLFF
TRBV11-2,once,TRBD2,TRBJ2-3,TGTGCCAGCAGTCAAGACGGAGCGGGAGGGGGAGGAGATACGCAGTATTTT,CASSQDGAGGGGDTQYF
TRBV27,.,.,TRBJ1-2,TGTGCCAGCAGGTCGGGACAAGCACTCTATGGCTACACCTTC,CASRSGQALYGYTF
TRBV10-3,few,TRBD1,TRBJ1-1,TGTGCCATCAGTGAGTCGATTCTGTCCATCGGACAGGGACGCACTGAAGCTTTCTTT,CAISESILSIGQGRTEAFF
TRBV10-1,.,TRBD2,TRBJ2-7,TGCGCCAGCGGGGCTAGCGGGCGCTTTTCCTACGAGCAGTACTTC,CASGASGRFSYEQYF
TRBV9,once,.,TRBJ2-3,TGTGCCAGCAGCGTCCACACAGATACGCAGTATTTT,CASSVHTDTQYF
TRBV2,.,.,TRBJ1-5,TGTGCCAGCAGTGAAGCGCTATCTAGGGCTCAGCCCCAGCATTTT,CASSEALSRAQPQHF
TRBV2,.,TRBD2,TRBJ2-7,TGTGCCAGCAAGTTTACTAGCGGGACGTACGAGCAGTACTTC,CASKFTSGTYEQYF
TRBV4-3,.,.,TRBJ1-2,TGCGCCAGCAGCCAAGATCTTCAGGGCTATGGCTACACCTTC,CASSQDLQGYGYTF
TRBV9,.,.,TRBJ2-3,TGTGCCAGCAGCGTAGCGGAAGCGGCCACAGATACGCAGTATTTT,CASSVAEAATDTQYF
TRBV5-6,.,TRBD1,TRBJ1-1,TGTGCCAGCAGCCCAGGGGGAACTGAAGCTTTCTTT,CASSPGGTEAFF
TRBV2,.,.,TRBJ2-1,TGTGCCAGCAGGAACAACAATGAGCAGTTCTTC,CASRNNNEQFF
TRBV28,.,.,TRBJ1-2,TGTGCCGGTCGGACACAGGGAGACTATGGCTACACCTTC,CAGRTQGDYGYTF
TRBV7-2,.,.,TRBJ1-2,TGTGCCAGCAGCTTAGGGCCGGGGAACTATGGCTACACCTTC,CASSLGPGNYGYTF